The 16 T cell receptor beta chains in this list originate from one sample, sequenced in a study of shared clonotypes between healthy human individuals. Profiling relied on immunoSEQ multiplex PCR, and the TCRdb table lists in-frame clones only, not all of them. This sample has around 980,000 clones, with about four fifths found just once. Sample: memory CD4+ T cells from PBMCs. Subset specified: CD45RA-negative fraction. These receptors all stem from a young man in good health. Some clones in this sample may be carry-over from other donors' samples.

CDR3 in amino acids: CASSLGGTGWNTEAFF. The CDR3, as DNA: TGTGCCAGCAGCTTGGGGGGGACAGGCTGGAACACTGAAGCTTTCTTT. The rearrangement uses TRBV5-4 and TRBJ1-1, with 8 bases fitting TRBD1. Per germline, CDR1 SGHNT and CDR2 YYREEE (reference sequence). Trimming at V came to 0 bases and at J to 1 base, leaving 5 bases not matched to a gene. CDR3 length: 16 amino acids.

The genes are TRBV14 and TRBJ2-3; D tentatively fits TRBD1 or TRBD2 (5 bases each). Trimming took 4 bases from V and 2 from J, leaving 13 bases between them. Per germline, CDR1 SGHDN and CDR2 FVKESK. The CDR3 is 15 amino acids. The CDR3 nucleotides read TGTGCCAGCAGCCGGGGACCGAGGGTCACAGATACGCAGTATTTT. Translation: CASSRGPRVTDTQYF.

The J gene is TRBJ1-1, the V gene TRBV5-8; D remains unclear. Germline CDR1 SGHTS, CDR2 YDEGEE. V was trimmed by 0 bases and J by 1 base, leaving 13 bases between them. The CDR3 has 16 residues. The DNA for the CDR3 is TGTGCCAGCAGCTTGGCCCCCGGCCGCTGGAACACTGAAGCTTTCTTT. Its translation is CASSLAPGRWNTEAFF.

This clone was observed many times. This specimen includes other DNA sequences encoding the same CDR3. DNA of the CDR3: TGTGCCAGCAGCCTACAGGGGGGAGATACGCAGTATTTT. This codes for CASSLQGGDTQYF. V and J are TRBV7-9 and TRBJ2-3; 8 nucleotides match TRBD1. CDR1 SEHNR and CDR2 FQNEAQ come from the germline V gene (reference sequence). Trimming removed 5 bases from V and 5 bases from J; junction bases left unmatched: 3. This CDR3 spans 13 amino acids.

The chain joins TRBV6-5 to TRBJ2-7; D is unresolved. The CDR3 has 15 residues. Germline CDR1 reads MNHEY; CDR2 reads SVGAGI. Trimming pared 0 bases from V and 0 bases from J, leaving 9 bases between. CDR3 loop: CASSYSFDRSYEQYF. CDR3 DNA sequence: TGTGCCAGCAGTTACTCGTTCGACCGCTCCTACGAGCAGTACTTC.

This rearrangement joins TRBV11-1 to TRBJ2-7; no definite D call. The length of the CDR3 is 13 residues. CDR1 SGHAT and CDR2 FQDESV come from the germline V gene (reference sequence). Trimming shortened V by 6 bases and J by 3 bases, and 12 bases separated the two germline ends. The DNA of the CDR3 is TGTGCCAGCAGACCCGACGGCCGCTACGAGCAGTACTTC. It translates to CASRPDGRYEQYF.

In this sample, this clone turned up a few times. V gene TRBV19 combines with J gene TRBJ1-2; 7 bases are shared with TRBD1. The CDR3 runs to 17 residues. V was pared by 0 bases and J by 7 bases, with 14 bases of the junction left unmatched. Germline V gene lookup returns CDR1 LNHDA and CDR2 SQIVND (reference sequence). The CDR3 coding sequence is TGTGCCAGTAGTATAGATCTATCGACAGGGATTATCTCTGGCTACACCTTC. Translated, it gives CASSIDLSTGIISGYTF.

The J gene is TRBJ1-5, the V gene TRBV7-2; D ambiguous. This CDR3 spans 12 amino acids. V dropped 5 bases and J dropped 3 bases, with 5 bases sitting between them. CDR1 is SGHTA and CDR2 is FQGNSA in the germline V gene. CDR3 sequence reads: CASSPFNQPQHF. The CDR3, as DNA: TGTGCCAGCAGCCCCTTCAATCAGCCCCAGCATTTT.

This clone has more than one count but fewer than ten. This chain uses TRBV2 with TRBJ2-7, with no clear D. V was pared by 0 bases and J by 7 bases, with 13 bases between. The CDR3 spans 14 residues. The germline gives CDR1 SNHLY, CDR2 FYNNEI. The CDR3 protein is CASSEAAGTTEQYF. In nucleotides, the CDR3 is TGTGCCAGCAGTGAAGCGGCAGGCACTACGGAGCAGTACTTC.

This chain connects TRBV7-2 to TRBJ2-3, with a weak D call TRBD2 (6 bases). V lost 4 bases, J lost 3 bases, and 17 bases lay in between. This CDR3 region has 16 residues. Germline-derived CDR1 and CDR2 are SGHTA and FQGNSA. For the CDR3, the DNA is TGTGCCAGCAGCTCCCGGGGGACGGTTGGGACAGATACGCAGTATTTT. This encodes CASSSRGTVGTDTQYF.

This clone has only a few counts. The chain couples TRBV9 to TRBJ2-5; D may correspond to TRBD1 or TRBD2 (5 bases each). The germline CDR1 and CDR2 sequences are SGDLS and YYNGEE. This CDR3 is built from 14 residues. Trimming took 4 bases from V and 4 from J, leaving 14 bases between them. The CDR3 sequence: CASSSSGRGETQYF. The DNA of the CDR3 is TGTGCCAGCAGCTCCTCGGGGCGCGGAGAGACCCAGTACTTC.

Regarding this clone: A read error is likely here: a far larger clone is one base away. In DNA, the CDR3 is TGTGCCTGGAGTGGGATGACTCACTATGGCTACACCTTC. As protein: CAWSGMTHYGYTF. The V call is TRBV30, the J call TRBJ1-2; D gene uncertain. The CDR3 is made up of 13 amino acids. From germline, CDR1 is GTSNPN and CDR2 SVGIG (reference sequence). Trimming left V 1 base short and J 3 bases short, with 9 bases between.

A note on this clone: This is likely an artifact of a read error, given a far larger clone one base away. CDR3 nucleotide sequence: TGTGCCAGCAGCTTTGGTGACGAGCAGTACTTC. Its translation: CASSFGDEQYF. This chain uses TRBV13 with TRBJ2-7; D gene unclear. Germline-derived CDR1 and CDR2 are PRHDT and FYEKMQ (reference sequence). The CDR3 has 11 amino acids. Trimming took 3 bases from V and 5 from J, leaving 5 bases between them.

V gene TRBV23-1 combines with J gene TRBJ1-5, with D possibly matching TRBD1 (6 bases). TRBV23-1 is assigned to the ORF class and has an uncertain function. Trimming pared 6 bases from V and 1 base from J, leaving 19 bases between. The CDR3 is 17 amino acids. The DNA for the CDR3 is TGCGCCAGCAGGAAAAGGGGGTGGAGGACCAGCAATCAGCCCCAGCATTTT. This translates into CASRKRGWRTSNQPQHF.

The chain has TRBV10-1 and TRBJ2-3; 10 bases are a match to TRBD1. The J segment lost 8 bases and the V segment lost 5 bases, leaving 13 bases of the junction unmatched. From germline, CDR1 is WNHNN and CDR2 SYGVQD (reference sequence). The CDR3 runs 16 residues. This CDR3 is CASSPGGQGSTFTQYF. The CDR3 DNA sequence: TGCGCCAGCAGTCCAGGGGGACAGGGGTCGACTTTTACGCAGTATTTT.

The V and J genes are TRBV28 and TRBJ1-3; possibly TRBD1 for D (6 bases). CDR1 is MDHEN, CDR2 SYDVKM, per germline. This CDR3 is built from 14 residues. The ends were cut back, 7 bases at V and 4 bases at J, with 14 bases in the middle. The CDR3 sequence: CASTTQGWGNTIYF. CDR3 nucleotides: TGTGCCAGCACCACTCAGGGGTGGGGAAACACCATATATTTT. Together with reference TRBV28 and TRBJ1-3, the CDR3 gives the full variable domain: DVKVTQSSRYLVKRTGEKVFLECVQDMDHENMFWYRQDPGLGLRLIYFSYDVKMKEKGDIPEGYSVSREKKERFSLILESASTNQTSMYLCASTTQGWGNTIYFGEGSWLTVV.